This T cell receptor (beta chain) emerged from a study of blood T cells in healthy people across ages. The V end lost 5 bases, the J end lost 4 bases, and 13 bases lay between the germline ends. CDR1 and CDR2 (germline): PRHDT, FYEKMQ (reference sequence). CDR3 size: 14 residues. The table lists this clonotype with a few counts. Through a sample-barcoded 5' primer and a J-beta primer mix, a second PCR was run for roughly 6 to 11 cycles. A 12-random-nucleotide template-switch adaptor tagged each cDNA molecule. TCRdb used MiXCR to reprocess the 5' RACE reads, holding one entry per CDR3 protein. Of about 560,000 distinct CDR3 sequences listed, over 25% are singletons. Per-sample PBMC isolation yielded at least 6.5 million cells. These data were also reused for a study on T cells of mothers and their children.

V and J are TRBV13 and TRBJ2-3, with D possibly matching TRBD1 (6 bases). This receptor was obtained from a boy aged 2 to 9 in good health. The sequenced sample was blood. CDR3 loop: CASSANRVADTQYF. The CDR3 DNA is TGTGCCAGCAGCGCTAACAGGGTGGCAGATACGCAGTATTTT.